The 25 T cell receptor beta chains below were found in one sample sequenced in a study of blood T cell repertoires in COVID-19. Repertoires were generated with immunoSEQ multiplex PCR, while TCRdb's copy carries only in-frame clones and drops some. The table lists about 190,000 clones, roughly 84% of them singletons, with less than 7.5% in the top ten. The sequenced material came from peripheral blood. The receptors come from a woman between 40 and 55 years old who had recovered from COVID-19.

The genes are TRBV19 and TRBJ1-2; a possible D gene is TRBD1 (6 bases). With 7 bases removed from V and 5 bases from J, the gap between germline ends came to 17 bases. The CDR3 sequence is 14 residues long. Germline-derived CDR1 and CDR2 are LNHDA and SQIVND (reference sequence). The CDR3 nucleotides are TGTGCCAGTACCCCGGGCTGGACAGAGTATGGCTACACCTTC. Protein sequence: CASTPGWTEYGYTF.

This sequence joins TRBV6-5 and TRBJ1-1; 7 bases align to TRBD1. The germline CDR1 and CDR2 sequences are MNHEY and SVGAGI. This CDR3 region has 15 residues. V lost 0 bases and J lost 0; bases outside the gene matches: 1. The CDR3 protein is CASSYSGTVNTEAFF. CDR3 nucleotide sequence: TGTGCCAGCAGTTACTCCGGGACAGTGAACACTGAAGCTTTCTTT.

This clone was found a few times. The chain joins TRBV19 to TRBJ2-2; possible D gene TRBD2, 5 bases. Germline V gene lookup returns CDR1 LNHDA and CDR2 SQIVND (reference sequence). This CDR3 spans 16 amino acids. Trimming left V 2 bases short and J 0 bases short, with 10 bases between. CDR3 DNA sequence: TGTGCCAGTAGTATAAGGCGGGCCGCGAACACCGGGGAGCTGTTTTTT. The encoded protein is CASSIRRAANTGELFF.

This clone has a handful of counts. The rearrangement links TRBV28 to TRBJ2-7, with 7 bases fitting TRBD1. CDR3 length: 14 amino acids. With 7 bases clipped from V and 2 bases from J, the junction kept 8 bases outside the gene matches. Germline V CDR1 and CDR2: MDHEN, SYDVKM. The CDR3, as DNA: TGTGCCAGCATCCCGACAGGGATAGCCTACGAGCAGTACTTC. Translating gives CASIPTGIAYEQYF.

This chain uses TRBV4-3 with TRBJ2-2; D unclear. This CDR3 has 17 residues. Deletions cut 1 base from V and 8 bases from J, with 20 bases between. From germline, CDR1 is LGHNA and CDR2 YSLEER. The CDR3 DNA follows: TGCGCCAGCAGCCAAGTTGGTCACATTAGCCTACTAGGGGAGCTGTTTTTT. Encoded protein: CASSQVGHISLLGELFF.

The genes are TRBV7-6 and TRBJ2-1; 9 bases agree with TRBD2. This CDR3 is 17 amino acids long. Germline trimming cut 5 bases from V and 4 bases from J; bases unmatched to any gene: 12. Per germline, CDR1 SGHVS and CDR2 FNYEAQ. The chain's CDR3 is CASSPPSGATKYNEQFF. The DNA of the CDR3 is TGTGCCAGCAGCCCGCCTAGCGGGGCGACGAAATACAATGAGCAGTTCTTC.

V and J are TRBV27 and TRBJ2-3; D possibly corresponds to TRBD2 (6 bases). Trimming removed 4 bases from V and 2 bases from J, with 13 bases in between. Looked up from germline, CDR1 is MNHEY and CDR2 is SMNVEV (reference sequence). CDR3 length equals 15 residues. CDR3 in amino acids: CASSSPSVNTDTQYF. CDR3 coding DNA: TGTGCCAGCAGTTCGCCTAGCGTGAACACAGATACGCAGTATTTT.

V gene TRBV5-1 combines with J gene TRBJ2-3; no definite D call. Germline V gene sequence: CDR1 SGHRS, CDR2 YFSETQ. This CDR3 is built from 12 residues. V was cut by 8 bases and J by 4 bases, with 11 bases left in between. The CDR3 here is CASFSEADTQYF. The CDR3 region has the DNA TGCGCCAGTTTCTCCGAGGCAGATACGCAGTATTTT.

This clone was counted only a few times. This chain's CDR3 is CASSREYDTGELFF. The CDR3 DNA follows: TGTGCCAGCAGTCGGGAGTACGACACCGGGGAGCTGTTTTTT. The chain carries TRBV2 and TRBJ2-2, with D perhaps TRBD2 (6 bases). Germline loops: CDR1 SNHLY, CDR2 FYNNEI. V was cut by 5 bases and J by 3 bases, with 10 bases left in between. The CDR3 is 14 amino acids.

V usage is TRBV11-1 and J usage is TRBJ1-6; 7 bases line up with TRBD1. J was trimmed by 8 bases and V by 5 bases; bases with no gene match: 9. Looked up from germline, CDR1 is SGHAT and CDR2 is FQDESV (reference sequence). This CDR3 comprises 15 residues. The CDR3 DNA is TGTGCCAGCAGCGTTACCGGGACAGTTTATTCACCCCTCCACTTT. Translated: CASSVTGTVYSPLHF.

This chain joins TRBV29-1 and TRBJ2-5; the D gene is possibly TRBD2 (5 bases). Germline lookup yields CDR1 SQVTM and CDR2 ANQGSEA. This CDR3 region has 12 residues. Trimming took 7 bases from V and 5 from J, leaving 14 bases between them. The CDR3 loop is CSATRGSETQYF. CDR3 sequence (DNA): TGCAGCGCGACCCGGGGTTCGGAGACCCAGTACTTC.

The chain combines TRBV6-5 with TRBJ2-5; the D gene is possibly TRBD2 (6 bases). Germline CDR1 MNHEY, CDR2 SVGAGI. Trimming pared 4 bases from V and 5 bases from J, leaving 17 bases between. The CDR3 has 15 amino acids. CDR3 protein: CASSSTGGNVETQYF. In DNA form, the CDR3 reads TGTGCCAGCAGTTCCACCGGGGGTAATGTGGAGACCCAGTACTTC.

This chain links TRBV5-8 with TRBJ2-2; 8 bases fit TRBD1. Germline CDR1 is SGHTS and CDR2 is YDEGEE. This CDR3 is 16 amino acids long. With 3 bases clipped from V and 4 bases from J, the junction kept 8 bases outside the gene matches. CDR3 region: CASSSMTGVSTGELFF. The CDR3 nucleotides are TGTGCCAGCAGCTCAATGACAGGGGTTAGCACCGGGGAGCTGTTTTTT.

The chain links TRBV28 to TRBJ2-7; D possibly corresponds to TRBD1 (6 bases). The V gene's germline CDR1 is MDHEN and CDR2 SYDVKM. CDR3 size: 14 residues. The V and J ends lost 6 bases and 5 bases respectively, with 17 bases between them. CDR3 region: CASRKQGIMDEQYF. The CDR3 DNA is TGTGCCAGCAGAAAACAGGGAATAATGGACGAGCAGTACTTC.

The gene calls are TRBV7-8 and TRBJ2-7; TRBD2 agrees at 7 bases. Unmatched junction bases numbered 20, after V lost 5 bases and J lost 1 base. This CDR3 region has 19 residues. Germline V gene sequence: CDR1 SGHVS, CDR2 FQNEAQ. This chain's CDR3 is CASSQIASGIYVASYEQYF. Written as DNA, the CDR3 is TGTGCCAGCAGCCAAATTGCCAGCGGGATATATGTAGCGTCCTACGAGCAGTACTTC.

This chain uses TRBV5-1 with TRBJ2-1; D may be TRBD1 (5 bases). Between the trimmed V and J ends, which lost 2 bases and 8 bases, there was a span of 11 bases. This CDR3 is 13 amino acids long. In germline, CDR1 is SGHRS, CDR2 YFSETQ. The CDR3 bases are TGCGCCAGCAGCTTTCAGGGCTTCTATGAGCAGTTCTTC. Residues: CASSFQGFYEQFF.

J is TRBJ1-1 and V is TRBV19; 8 bases match TRBD1. V shed 8 bases, J shed 6 bases, and the junction held 5 bases outside the gene matches. CDR3 length: 12 residues. Germline lookup yields CDR1 LNHDA and CDR2 SQIVND (reference sequence). The CDR3 loop is CASFDRGAEAFF. As DNA, the CDR3 is TGTGCCAGTTTCGACAGGGGCGCTGAAGCTTTCTTT. Drawing the rest from reference TRBV19 and TRBJ1-1, the complete variable domain is DGGITQSPKYLFRKEGQNVTLSCEQNLNHDAMYWYRQDPGQGLRLIYYSQIVNDFQKGDIAEGYSVSREKKESFPLTVTSAQKNPTAFYLCASFDRGAEAFFGQGTRLTVV.

The rearrangement joins TRBV29-1 to TRBJ1-4; no reliable D call. Trimming took off 4 bases at V and 7 bases at J, with 13 bases between the two ends. The CDR3 is 13 amino acids. Germline assignment: CDR1 SQVTM and CDR2 ANQGSEA. As DNA, the CDR3 is TGCAGCGTTGGGGCAGGATATGGTGAAAAACTGTTTTTT. Protein sequence: CSVGAGYGEKLFF.

V gene TRBV4-1 combines with J gene TRBJ2-2, with 10 bases aligning to TRBD2. V shed 1 base and J 3 bases; nucleotides not matched to a gene: 11. Germline-derived CDR1 and CDR2 are MGHRA and YSYEKL. This CDR3 has 19 amino acids. The CDR3 sequence: CASSQVSSGSTLDTGELFF. CDR3 nucleotide sequence: TGCGCCAGCAGCCAAGTATCTAGCGGGAGTACCCTTGACACCGGGGAGCTGTTTTTT.

The gene calls are TRBV5-6 and TRBJ2-1, with D possibly TRBD2 on 5 matching bases. The CDR3 has 15 amino acids. Germline V lookup: CDR1 SGHDT, CDR2 YYEEEE. Deletions cut 0 bases from V and 15 bases from J, with 22 bases between. CDR3 DNA sequence: TGTGCCAGCAGCTTGGTTCCTTTGGCGGGCACACCAGGGTTCTTC. Translated, it gives CASSLVPLAGTPGFF.

This chain uses TRBV4-2 with TRBJ1-6, with D uncertain. CDR3 length: 17 amino acids. Germline V gives CDR1 LGHNA, CDR2 YNFKEQ. V was clipped by 0 bases and J by 7 bases, with 16 bases between them. The CDR3 region has the DNA TGTGCCAGCAGCCAAGACCCGGCAGCGAACTTAAATTCACCCCTCCACTTT. It yields the protein CASSQDPAANLNSPLHF.

In DNA form, the CDR3 reads TGTGCCAGCAGTACTACAGGGGTCTATGGCTACACCTTC. It encodes CASSTTGVYGYTF. This chain uses TRBV11-2 with TRBJ1-2; 7 nucleotides match TRBD1. The CDR3 covers 13 residues. The junction had 5 bases not matched to a gene; V was cut back by 6 bases and J by 4 bases. The germline V gene has CDR1 SGHAT and CDR2 FQNNGV.

J is TRBJ1-2 and V is TRBV11-2; a possible D gene is TRBD1 (6 bases). V lost 5 bases to trimming and J lost 3 bases, with 16 bases between them. The V gene's germline CDR1 is SGHAT and CDR2 FQNNGV. The CDR3 is 15 residues long. The CDR3 protein is CASSPSMGGHYGYTF. The CDR3 DNA is TGTGCCAGCAGCCCTAGCATGGGGGGGCACTATGGCTACACCTTC. The full variable domain, rest sourced from reference TRBV11-2 and TRBJ1-2, is EAGVAQSPRYKIIEKRQSVAFWCNPISGHATLYWYQQILGQGPKLLIQFQNNGVVDDSQLPKDRFSAERLKGVDSTLKIQPAKLEDSAVYLCASSPSMGGHYGYTFGSGTRLTVV.

The gene calls are TRBV28 and TRBJ1-5, with D hard to call. CDR1 MDHEN and CDR2 SYDVKM come from the germline V gene. Trimming took off 5 bases at V and 2 bases at J, with 16 bases between the two ends. The CDR3 is 16 amino acids. The CDR3 coding sequence is TGTGCCAGCAGTCCTAACGAGGGTATGGGCAATCAGCCCCAGCATTTT. It yields the protein CASSPNEGMGNQPQHF.

Concerning this clone itself: This sample includes further DNA sequences coding for the same CDR3. V is TRBV18 and J is TRBJ2-7, with 12 nucleotides matching TRBD1. The CDR3 totals 15 residues. Per the germline V gene, CDR1 is KGHSH and CDR2 is LQKENI. Unmatched junction bases numbered 4, after V lost 3 bases and J lost 4 bases. Here the CDR3 reads CASSPPGQGAYEQYF. CDR3 sequence (DNA): TGTGCCAGCTCACCGCCGGGACAGGGGGCGTACGAGCAGTACTTC.